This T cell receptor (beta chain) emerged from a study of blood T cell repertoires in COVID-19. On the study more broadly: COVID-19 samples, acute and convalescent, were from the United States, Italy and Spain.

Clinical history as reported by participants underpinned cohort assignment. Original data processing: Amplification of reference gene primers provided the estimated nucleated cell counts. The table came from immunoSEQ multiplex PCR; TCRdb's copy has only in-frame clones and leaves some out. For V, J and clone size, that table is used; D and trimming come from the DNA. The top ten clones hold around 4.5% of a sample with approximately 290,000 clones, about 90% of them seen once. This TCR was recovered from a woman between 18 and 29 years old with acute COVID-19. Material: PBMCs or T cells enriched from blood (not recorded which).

The CDR3 reads CASSPPGQGNEKLFF. The CDR3 nucleotides read TGTGCCAGCAGCCCACCGGGACAGGGTAATGAAAAACTGTTTTTT. The rearrangement uses TRBV7-9 and TRBJ1-4; 9 bases are shared with TRBD1. CDR1 is SEHNR, CDR2 FQNEAQ, per germline (reference sequence). The junction had 5 bases not matched to a gene; V was cut back by 5 bases and J by 4 bases. The CDR3 extends over 15 amino acids.